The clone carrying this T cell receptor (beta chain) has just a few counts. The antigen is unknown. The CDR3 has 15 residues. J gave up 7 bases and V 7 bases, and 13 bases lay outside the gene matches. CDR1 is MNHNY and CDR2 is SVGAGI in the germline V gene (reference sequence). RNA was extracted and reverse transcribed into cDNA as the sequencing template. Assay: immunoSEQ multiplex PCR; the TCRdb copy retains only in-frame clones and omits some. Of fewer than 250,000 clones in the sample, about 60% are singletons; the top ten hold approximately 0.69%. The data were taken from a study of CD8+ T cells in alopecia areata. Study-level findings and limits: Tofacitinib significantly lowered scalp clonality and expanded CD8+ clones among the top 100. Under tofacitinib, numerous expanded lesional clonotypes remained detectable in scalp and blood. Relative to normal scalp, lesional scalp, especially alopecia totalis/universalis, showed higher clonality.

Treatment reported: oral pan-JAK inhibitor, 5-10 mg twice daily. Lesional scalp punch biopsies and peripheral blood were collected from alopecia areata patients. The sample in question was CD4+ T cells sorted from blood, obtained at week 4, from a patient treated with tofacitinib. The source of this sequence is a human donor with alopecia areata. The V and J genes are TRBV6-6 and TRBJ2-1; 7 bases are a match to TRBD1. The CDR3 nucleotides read TGTGCCAGCATTCGGGACAGTCGTTCTAGGAATGAGCAGTTCTTC. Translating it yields CASIRDSRSRNEQFF.